These 4 T cell receptor beta chains came from one sample sequenced in a study of radiotherapy plus CTLA-4 blockade in lung cancer. Using immunoSEQ multiplex PCR, the repertoire was profiled, and TCRdb retains in-frame clones only, with some absent. The data hold under 50,000 clones, with 65% to 90% observed a single time. Sequences were derived from peripheral blood, sampled from a patient treated with radiotherapy plus ipilimumab. These receptors came from a human donor with non-small cell lung cancer whose response to radiotherapy plus ipilimumab could not be evaluated.

J is TRBJ2-2 and V is TRBV28; tentative D call: TRBD2 (5 bases). Between the trimmed V and J ends, which lost 3 bases and 4 bases, there was a span of 15 bases. Germline V lookup: CDR1 MDHEN, CDR2 SYDVKM. The CDR3 totals 16 residues. This CDR3 reads CASSFGGLVGTGELFF. CDR3 DNA: TGTGCCAGCAGTTTTGGAGGCCTAGTGGGCACCGGGGAGCTGTTTTTT. Together with reference TRBV28 and TRBJ2-2, the CDR3 gives the full variable domain: DVKVTQSSRYLVKRTGEKVFLECVQDMDHENMFWYRQDPGLGLRLIYFSYDVKMKEKGDIPEGYSVSREKKERFSLILESASTNQTSMYLCASSFGGLVGTGELFFGEGSRLTVL.

CDR3 loop: CASSDFLGTKAYEQYF. As DNA, the CDR3 is TGTGCCAGCAGTGACTTTCTCGGGACTAAAGCCTACGAGCAGTACTTC. The rearrangement joins TRBV2 to TRBJ2-7; 7 nucleotides agree with TRBD2. From germline, CDR1 is SNHLY and CDR2 FYNNEI. The CDR3 contains 16 residues. Unmatched junction bases numbered 10, after V lost 3 bases and J lost 2 bases. Supplemented by reference TRBV2 and TRBJ2-7, the full variable domain reads EPEVTQTPSHQVTQMGQEVILRCVPISNHLYFYWYRQILGQKVEFLVSFYNNEISEKSEIFDDQFSVERPDGSNFTLKIRSTKLEDSAMYFCASSDFLGTKAYEQYFGPGTRLTVT.

This clone appeared once. The V and J genes are TRBV27 and TRBJ1-6; D is ambiguous. Germline V CDR1 and CDR2: MNHEY, SMNVEV (reference sequence). CDR3 length: 12 amino acids. V was trimmed by 8 bases and J by 6 bases, leaving 8 bases between them. In nucleotides, the CDR3 is TGTGCCAGCCGGGATCCTAATTCACCCCTCCACTTT. This translates into CASRDPNSPLHF.

The CDR3 coding sequence is TGCGCCAGCAGCTGGGGGGTGGGCCCCTACGAGCAGTACTTC. It yields the protein CASSWGVGPYEQYF. The V call is TRBV5-1, the J call TRBJ2-7; weak D call: TRBD2 (6 bases). The V gene lost 3 bases and the J gene lost 2 bases, with 12 bases spanning the gap. CDR1 and CDR2 (germline): SGHRS, YFSETQ. CDR3 length: 14 residues.